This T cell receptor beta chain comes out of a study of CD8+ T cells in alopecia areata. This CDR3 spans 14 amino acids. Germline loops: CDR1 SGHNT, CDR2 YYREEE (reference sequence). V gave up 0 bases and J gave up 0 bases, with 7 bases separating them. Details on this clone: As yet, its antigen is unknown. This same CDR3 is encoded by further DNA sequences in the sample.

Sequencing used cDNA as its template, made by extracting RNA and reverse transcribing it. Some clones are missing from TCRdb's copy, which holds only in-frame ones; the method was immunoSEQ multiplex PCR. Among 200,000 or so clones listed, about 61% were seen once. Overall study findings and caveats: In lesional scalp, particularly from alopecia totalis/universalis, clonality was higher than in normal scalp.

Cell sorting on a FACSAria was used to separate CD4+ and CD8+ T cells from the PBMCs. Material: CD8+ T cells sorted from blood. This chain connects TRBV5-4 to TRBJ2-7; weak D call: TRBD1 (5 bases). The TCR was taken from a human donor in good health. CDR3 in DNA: TGTGCCAGCAGCTTGGTCGACAGCTCCTACGAGCAGTACTTC. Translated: CASSLVDSSYEQYF.